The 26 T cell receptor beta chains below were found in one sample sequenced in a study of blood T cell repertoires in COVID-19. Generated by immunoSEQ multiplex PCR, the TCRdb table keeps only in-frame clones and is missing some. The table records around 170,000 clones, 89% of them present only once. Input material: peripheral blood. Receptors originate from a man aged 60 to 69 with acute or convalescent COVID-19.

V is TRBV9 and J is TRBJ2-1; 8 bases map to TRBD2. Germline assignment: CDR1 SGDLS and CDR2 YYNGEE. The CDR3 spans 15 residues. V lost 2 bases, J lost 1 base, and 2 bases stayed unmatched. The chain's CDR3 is CASSVLAGSYNEQFF. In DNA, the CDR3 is TGTGCCAGCAGCGTTTTAGCGGGGTCCTACAATGAGCAGTTCTTC. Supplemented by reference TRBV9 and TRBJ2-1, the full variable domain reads DSGVTQTPKHLITATGQRVTLRCSPRSGDLSVYWYQQSLDQGLQFLIQYYNGEERAKGNILERFSAQQFPDLHSELNLSSLELGDSALYFCASSVLAGSYNEQFFGPGTRLTVL.

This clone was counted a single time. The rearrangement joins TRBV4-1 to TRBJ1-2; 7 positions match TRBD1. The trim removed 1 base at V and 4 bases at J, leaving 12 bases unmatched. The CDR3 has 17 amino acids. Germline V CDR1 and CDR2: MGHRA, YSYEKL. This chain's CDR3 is CASSQVSGQTSLYGYTF. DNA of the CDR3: TGCGCCAGCAGCCAAGTTTCGGGACAGACTTCACTCTATGGCTACACCTTC.

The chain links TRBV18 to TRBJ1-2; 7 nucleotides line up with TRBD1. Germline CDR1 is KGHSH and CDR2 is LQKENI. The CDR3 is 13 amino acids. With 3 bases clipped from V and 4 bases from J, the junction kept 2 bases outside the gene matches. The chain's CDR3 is CASSPGQSYGYTF. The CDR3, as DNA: TGTGCCAGCTCACCGGGACAGTCCTATGGCTACACCTTC.

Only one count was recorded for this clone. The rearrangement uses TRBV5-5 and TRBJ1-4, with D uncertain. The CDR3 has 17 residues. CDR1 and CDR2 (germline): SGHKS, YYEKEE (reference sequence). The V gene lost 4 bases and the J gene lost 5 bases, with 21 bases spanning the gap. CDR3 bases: TGTGCCAGCAGCCAGACACGTCCGAACGCCTTAAATGAAAAACTGTTTTTT. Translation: CASSQTRPNALNEKLFF. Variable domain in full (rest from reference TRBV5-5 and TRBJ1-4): DAGVTQSPTHLIKTRGQQVTLRCSPISGHKSVSWYQQVLGQGPQFIFQYYEKEERGRGNFPDRFSARQFPNYSSELNVNALLLGDSALYLCASSQTRPNALNEKLFFGSGTQLSVL.

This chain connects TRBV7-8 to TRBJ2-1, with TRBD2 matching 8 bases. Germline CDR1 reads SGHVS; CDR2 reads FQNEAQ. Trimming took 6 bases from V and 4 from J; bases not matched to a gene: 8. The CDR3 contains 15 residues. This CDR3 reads CASRISAGAYNEQFF. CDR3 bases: TGTGCCAGCAGAATATCAGCGGGGGCATACAATGAGCAGTTCTTC.

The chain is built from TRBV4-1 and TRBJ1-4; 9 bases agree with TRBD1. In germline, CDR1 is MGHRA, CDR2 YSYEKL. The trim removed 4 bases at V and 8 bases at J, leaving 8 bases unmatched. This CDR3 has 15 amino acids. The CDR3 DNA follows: TGCGCCAGCAGCCCTCGGACAGGGGCTGGGGAAAAACTGTTTTTT. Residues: CASSPRTGAGEKLFF.

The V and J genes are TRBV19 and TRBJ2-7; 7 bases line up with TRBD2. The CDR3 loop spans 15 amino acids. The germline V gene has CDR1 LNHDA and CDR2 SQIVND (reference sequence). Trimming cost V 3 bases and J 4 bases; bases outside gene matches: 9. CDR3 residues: CASSMPLGGKYEQYF. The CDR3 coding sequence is TGTGCCAGTAGTATGCCCCTCGGGGGGAAGTACGAGCAGTACTTC.

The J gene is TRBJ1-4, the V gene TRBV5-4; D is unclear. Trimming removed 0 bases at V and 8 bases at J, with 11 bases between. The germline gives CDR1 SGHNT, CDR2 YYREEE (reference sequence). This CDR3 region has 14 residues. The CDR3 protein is CASSLDTLREKLFF. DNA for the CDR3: TGTGCCAGCAGCTTGGACACTCTCAGGGAAAAACTGTTTTTT.

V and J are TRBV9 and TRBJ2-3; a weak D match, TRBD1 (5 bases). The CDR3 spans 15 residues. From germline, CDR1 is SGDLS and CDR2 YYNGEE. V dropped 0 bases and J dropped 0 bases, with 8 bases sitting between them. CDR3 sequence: CASSVVAGSTDTQYF. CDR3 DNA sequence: TGTGCCAGCAGCGTAGTAGCAGGGAGCACAGATACGCAGTATTTT.

The CDR3 region is CASSLGRIGPQHF. Written as DNA, the CDR3 is TGTGCCAGCAGTTTGGGCAGGATTGGGCCCCAGCATTTT. The gene calls are TRBV12-3 or TRBV12-4 and TRBJ1-5; no reliable D call. The CDR3 totals 13 residues. V dropped 3 bases and J dropped 9 bases, with 12 bases sitting between them.

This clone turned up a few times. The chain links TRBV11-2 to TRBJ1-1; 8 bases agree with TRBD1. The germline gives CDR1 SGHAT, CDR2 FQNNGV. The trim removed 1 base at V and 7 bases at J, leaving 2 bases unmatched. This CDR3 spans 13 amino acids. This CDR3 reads CASSLVGQGEAFF. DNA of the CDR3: TGTGCCAGCAGCTTAGTAGGACAGGGTGAAGCTTTCTTT.

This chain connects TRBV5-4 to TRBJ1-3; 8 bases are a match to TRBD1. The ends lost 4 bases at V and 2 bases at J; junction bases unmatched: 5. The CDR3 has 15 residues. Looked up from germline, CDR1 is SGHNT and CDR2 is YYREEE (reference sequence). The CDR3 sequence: CASSHRGDPGNTIYF. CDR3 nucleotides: TGTGCCAGCAGCCACAGGGGGGACCCTGGAAACACCATATATTTT.

Written as DNA, the CDR3 is TGTGCCAGCAGCTTATGGAGAGAACAGCCCCAGCATTTT. It encodes CASSLWREQPQHF. The chain is built from TRBV7-2 and TRBJ1-5; D gene ambiguous. V shed 2 bases and J shed 7 bases, with 9 bases lying between them. Germline CDR1 SGHTA, CDR2 FQGNSA. There are 13 residues in the CDR3.

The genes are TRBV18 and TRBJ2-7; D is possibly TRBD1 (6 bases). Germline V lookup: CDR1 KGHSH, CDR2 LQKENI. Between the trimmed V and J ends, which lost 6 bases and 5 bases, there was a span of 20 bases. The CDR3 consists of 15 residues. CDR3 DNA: TGTGCCAGCTCCACGAGGGGCCGAAAGGGGGACGAGCAGTACTTC. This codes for CASSTRGRKGDEQYF.

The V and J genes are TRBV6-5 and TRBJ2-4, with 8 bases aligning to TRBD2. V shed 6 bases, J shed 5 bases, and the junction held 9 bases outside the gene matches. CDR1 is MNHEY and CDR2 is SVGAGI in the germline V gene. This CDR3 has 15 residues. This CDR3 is CASRTGTSGQNIQYF. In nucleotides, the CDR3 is TGTGCCAGCAGAACCGGGACTAGTGGGCAAAACATTCAGTACTTC.

The DNA for the CDR3 is TGTGCCAGCAGCACAACCGGGACTAGCGGGGGGGAATCTAGCACAGATACGCAGTATTTT. Translating it yields CASSTTGTSGGESSTDTQYF. The V gene is TRBV13, the J gene TRBJ2-3; 16 bases align to TRBD2. The CDR3 sequence is 20 residues long. The ends lost 5 bases at V and 0 bases at J; junction bases unmatched: 11. The germline V gene has CDR1 PRHDT and CDR2 FYEKMQ (reference sequence).

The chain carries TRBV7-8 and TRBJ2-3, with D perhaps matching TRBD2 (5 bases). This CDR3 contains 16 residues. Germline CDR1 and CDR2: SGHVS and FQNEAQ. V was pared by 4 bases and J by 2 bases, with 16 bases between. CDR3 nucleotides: TGTGCCAGCAGCTCAGCGGCGGGTCACCCCACAGATACGCAGTATTTT. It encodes CASSSAAGHPTDTQYF.

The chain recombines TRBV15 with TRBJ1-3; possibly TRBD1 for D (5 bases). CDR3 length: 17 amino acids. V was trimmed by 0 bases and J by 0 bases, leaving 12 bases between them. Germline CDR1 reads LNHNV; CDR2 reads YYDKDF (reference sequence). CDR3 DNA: TGTGCCACCAGCAGAGATTACGGGGGAACCTCTGGAAACACCATATATTTT. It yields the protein CATSRDYGGTSGNTIYF.

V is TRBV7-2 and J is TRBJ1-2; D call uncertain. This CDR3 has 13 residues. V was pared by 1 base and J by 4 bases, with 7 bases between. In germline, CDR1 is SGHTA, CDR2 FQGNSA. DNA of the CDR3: TGTGCCAGCAGCTTAGACACGTCCTATGGCTACACCTTC. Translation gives CASSLDTSYGYTF.

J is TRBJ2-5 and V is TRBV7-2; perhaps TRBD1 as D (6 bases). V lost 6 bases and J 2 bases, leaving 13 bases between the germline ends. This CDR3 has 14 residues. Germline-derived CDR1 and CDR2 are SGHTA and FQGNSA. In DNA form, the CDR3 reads TGTGCCAGCAGGTTGAGCAGGGGTCAAGAGACCCAGTACTTC. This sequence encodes CASRLSRGQETQYF.

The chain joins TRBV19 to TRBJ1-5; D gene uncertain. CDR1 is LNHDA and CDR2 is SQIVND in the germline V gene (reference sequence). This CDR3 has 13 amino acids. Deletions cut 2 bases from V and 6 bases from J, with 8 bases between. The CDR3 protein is CASSIYEGQPQHF. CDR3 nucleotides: TGTGCCAGTAGTATATACGAGGGTCAGCCCCAGCATTTT.

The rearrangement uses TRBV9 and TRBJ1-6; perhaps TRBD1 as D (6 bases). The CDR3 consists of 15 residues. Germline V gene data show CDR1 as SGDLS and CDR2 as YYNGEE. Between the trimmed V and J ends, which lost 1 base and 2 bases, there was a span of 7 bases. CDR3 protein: CASSVRQAYNSPLHF. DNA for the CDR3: TGTGCCAGCAGCGTAAGACAGGCCTATAATTCACCCCTCCACTTT.

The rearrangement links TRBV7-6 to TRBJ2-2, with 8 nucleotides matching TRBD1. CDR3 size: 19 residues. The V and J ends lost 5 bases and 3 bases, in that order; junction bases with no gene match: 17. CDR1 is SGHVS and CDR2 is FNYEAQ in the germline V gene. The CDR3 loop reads CASSVRTDRANTDTGELFF. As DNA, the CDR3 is TGTGCCAGCAGCGTACGTACGGACAGGGCCAATACCGACACCGGGGAGCTGTTTTTT.

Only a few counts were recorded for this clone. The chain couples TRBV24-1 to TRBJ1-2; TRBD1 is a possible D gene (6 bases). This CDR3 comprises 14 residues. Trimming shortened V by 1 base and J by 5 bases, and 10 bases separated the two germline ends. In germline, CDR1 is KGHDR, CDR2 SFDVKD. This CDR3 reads CATSDFTGKYGYTF. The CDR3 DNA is TGTGCCACCAGTGATTTCACAGGGAAGTATGGCTACACCTTC.

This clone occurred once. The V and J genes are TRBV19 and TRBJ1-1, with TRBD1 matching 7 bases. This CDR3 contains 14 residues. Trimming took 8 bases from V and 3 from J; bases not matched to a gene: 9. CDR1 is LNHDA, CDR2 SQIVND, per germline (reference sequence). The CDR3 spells CASRDKGAYTEAFF. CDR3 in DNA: TGTGCCAGTCGGGACAAGGGGGCGTACACTGAAGCTTTCTTT.

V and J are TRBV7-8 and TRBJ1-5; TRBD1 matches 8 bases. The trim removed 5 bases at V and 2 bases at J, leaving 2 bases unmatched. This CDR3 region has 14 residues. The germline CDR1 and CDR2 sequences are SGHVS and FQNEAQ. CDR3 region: CASSVDRGNQPQHF. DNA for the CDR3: TGTGCCAGCAGCGTGGACAGGGGCAATCAGCCCCAGCATTTT.